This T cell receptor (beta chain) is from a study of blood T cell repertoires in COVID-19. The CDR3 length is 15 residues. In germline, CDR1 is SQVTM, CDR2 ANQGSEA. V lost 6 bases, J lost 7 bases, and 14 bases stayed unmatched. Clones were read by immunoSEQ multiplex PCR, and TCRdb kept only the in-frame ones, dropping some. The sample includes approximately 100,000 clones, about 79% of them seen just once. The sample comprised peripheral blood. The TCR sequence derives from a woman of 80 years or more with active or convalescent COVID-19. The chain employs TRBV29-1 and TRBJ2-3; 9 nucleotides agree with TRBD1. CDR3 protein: CSVGTGTGSANTQYF. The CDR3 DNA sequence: TGCAGCGTAGGAACCGGGACAGGGTCGGCGAATACGCAGTATTTT.